The subject of this entry is one T cell receptor (beta chain). This specimen belongs to a study of blood T cell repertoires in COVID-19. In the original workflow: How many nucleated cells were present was estimated from reference gene primer amplification. Using immunoSEQ multiplex PCR, the repertoire was profiled, and TCRdb retains in-frame clones only, with some absent. The V and J calls and the clone size are those of that table, but D and trimming were determined from the DNA. The sample contains more than 200,000 clones, approximately 87% of which appear only once. Germline V CDR1 and CDR2: KGHSH, LQKENI. The V gene lost 4 bases and the J gene lost 4 bases, with 13 bases spanning the gap. The CDR3 is 14 amino acids.

The genes are TRBV18 and TRBJ1-1; D is possibly TRBD1 (5 bases). The sequenced sample was peripheral blood. This TCR came from a woman between 45 and 60 years old with acute or convalescent COVID-19. CDR3 nucleotide sequence: TGTGCCAGCTCACGGGAGGGGCCCGGCACTGAAGCTTTCTTT. This sequence encodes CASSREGPGTEAFF.